These T cell receptor beta chains were read from a single sample in a study of technical replicates of blood from a few donors. Sequencing was performed with immunoSEQ multiplex PCR; in TCRdb, only in-frame clones are kept and a portion is missing. The sample holds 65,000 to 90,000 clones, around nine tenths seen once. Source material: PBMCs. The receptors were sampled from a human donor in good health. Some clones in this sample may be carry-over from other donors' samples. Both conserved end residues are part of each CDR3. D genes are given only for firm matches. Clone size appears in some rows only: once, few, many, or a class for an expanded clone.

v_call,d_call,j_call,clone_size,cdr3_aa,cdr3_nt
TRBV4-3,TRBD1,TRBJ2-3,NA,CASSQEDRFSTDTQYF,TGCGCCAGCAGCCAAGAGGACAGGTTCAGCACAGATACGCAGTATTTT
TRBV19,TRBD1,TRBJ2-6,NA,CASRQGSGANVLTF,TGTGCCAGCAGACAGGGCTCTGGGGCCAACGTCCTGACTTTC
TRBV4-3,TRBD2,TRBJ2-2,few,CASSQDESGLVIVGELFF,TGCGCCAGCAGCCAAGATGAGTCGGGACTAGTAATTGTCGGGGAGCTGTTTTTT
TRBV6-5,NA,TRBJ2-7,NA,CASSYSWGRDYEQYF,TGTGCCAGCAGTTACTCGTGGGGCAGGGACTACGAGCAGTACTTC
TRBV2,NA,TRBJ1-1,NA,CASSREWQVNTEAFF,TGTGCCAGCAGTCGGGAATGGCAGGTAAACACTGAAGCTTTCTTT
TRBV5-6,TRBD2,TRBJ2-5,NA,CASFPAGVETQYF,TGTGCCAGCTTCCCAGCGGGAGTTGAGACCCAGTACTTC
TRBV13,NA,TRBJ1-3,NA,CASSPGQTKGNTIYF,TGTGCCAGCAGCCCGGGACAAACAAAAGGAAACACCATATATTTT
TRBV7-2,TRBD1,TRBJ2-5,NA,CASSLFYPTGEYGETQYF,TGTGCCAGCAGCTTATTTTATCCGACAGGGGAGTATGGAGAGACCCAGTACTTC
TRBV10-1,NA,TRBJ2-2,few,CASSESRDTNTGELFF,TGCGCCAGCAGTGAATCCAGGGACACGAACACCGGGGAGCTGTTTTTT
TRBV27,TRBD1,TRBJ2-5,NA,CAIKDRDETQYF,TGTGCCATTAAGGACAGGGATGAGACCCAGTACTTC
TRBV2,TRBD2,TRBJ2-1,NA,CASSPSGLSSNEQFF,TGTGCCAGCAGTCCTAGCGGGTTATCCTCCAATGAGCAGTTCTTC
TRBV5-1,NA,TRBJ2-2,NA,CASSLTTSVGELFF,TGCGCCAGCAGCTTGACAACGAGCGTCGGGGAGCTGTTTTTT
TRBV10-2,TRBD2,TRBJ2-3,NA,CASSEGTSVDTQYF,TGCGCCAGCAGTGAGGGGACTAGCGTGGATACGCAGTATTTT
TRBV30,TRBD1,TRBJ1-5,NA,CAWSGTGRGQPQHF,TGTGCCTGGAGTGGGACAGGGAGGGGTCAGCCCCAGCATTTT
TRBV15,TRBD1,TRBJ2-1,once,CATSRTGWEQFF,TGTGCCACCAGCAGGACAGGGTGGGAGCAGTTCTTC
TRBV11-3,NA,TRBJ1-1,once,CASSLSGTMNTEAFF,TGTGCCAGCAGCTTATCGGGTACTATGAACACTGAAGCTTTCTTT
TRBV30,NA,TRBJ1-5,NA,CAWGAGTIFNQPQHF,TGTGCCTGGGGCGCCGGGACAATCTTCAATCAGCCCCAGCATTTT
TRBV28,TRBD1,TRBJ2-4,NA,CASVKGQGGLKNIQYF,TGTGCCAGCGTAAAAGGACAGGGGGGACTCAAAAACATTCAGTACTTC
TRBV9,NA,TRBJ1-2,NA,CASSITGNYGYTF,TGTGCCAGCAGCATTACAGGAAACTATGGCTACACCTTC
TRBV14,NA,TRBJ1-1,few,CASSQGHSNTEAFF,TGTGCCAGCAGCCAAGGACACTCGAACACTGAAGCTTTCTTT
TRBV7-6,NA,TRBJ1-6,once,CASSLVVGLRPLHF,TGTGCCAGCAGCTTAGTAGTCGGACTCCGACCCCTCCACTTT
TRBV7-2,TRBD2,TRBJ2-1,NA,CASSSGLAGSQGEQFF,TGTGCCAGCAGCTCCGGACTAGCGGGCTCTCAAGGGGAGCAGTTCTTC
TRBV19,TRBD1,TRBJ1-5,NA,CASSVPGQGMGPQHF,TGTGCCAGTAGTGTCCCGGGACAGGGGATGGGGCCCCAGCATTTT
TRBV13,NA,TRBJ2-2,NA,CASSLSGFGHTTGELFF,TGTGCCAGCAGCTTATCAGGGTTTGGTCACACCACCGGGGAGCTGTTTTTT
TRBV14,TRBD1,TRBJ2-7,NA,CASSQTTGGLGEQYF,TGTGCCAGCAGCCAGACCACAGGGGGTTTGGGCGAGCAGTACTTC
TRBV15,TRBD1,TRBJ1-5,NA,CATSSDRVGNQPQHF,TGTGCCACCAGCAGTGACAGGGTTGGCAATCAGCCCCAGCATTTT
TRBV4-2,NA,TRBJ1-4,NA,CASSQDSREKLFF,TGTGCCAGCAGCCAAGATTCGAGGGAAAAACTGTTTTTT
TRBV7-2,TRBD1,TRBJ2-3,NA,CASSRGSGTGSRTQYF,TGTGCCAGCAGCAGGGGATCCGGGACAGGGTCACGGACGCAGTATTTT
TRBV19,NA,TRBJ1-2,once,CASSTSAGGYTF,TGTGCCAGTAGTACCTCGGCAGGTGGCTACACCTTC
TRBV7-2,TRBD2,TRBJ2-1,NA,CASSLEAGGFGNEQFF,TGTGCCAGCAGCTTAGAAGCGGGGGGGTTCGGCAATGAGCAGTTCTTC
TRBV18,NA,TRBJ1-1,NA,CASSPLGGTEAFF,TGTGCCAGCTCACCCTTAGGGGGCACTGAAGCTTTCTTT
TRBV7-6,TRBD1,TRBJ1-5,NA,CASSLVPPGTGGNQPQHF,TGTGCCAGCAGCTTAGTCCCTCCCGGGACAGGGGGCAATCAGCCCCAGCATTTT
TRBV19,NA,TRBJ1-1,NA,CASSAGWGGFTEAFF,TGTGCCAGTAGTGCCGGGTGGGGAGGGTTCACTGAAGCTTTCTTT
TRBV4-1,TRBD1,TRBJ1-1,large,CASSQAQGASNTEAFF,TGCGCCAGCAGCCAAGCACAGGGGGCCTCTAACACTGAAGCTTTCTTT
TRBV9,NA,TRBJ2-2,once,CASSVGTTGTGELFF,TGTGCCAGCAGCGTAGGAACGACGGGAACCGGGGAGCTGTTTTTT
TRBV23-1,TRBD1,TRBJ2-3,NA,CASPPTGYQGTDTQYF,TGCGCCAGCCCCCCGACAGGGTATCAAGGGACAGATACGCAGTATTTT
TRBV21-1,NA,TRBJ2-7,NA,CASNERDRRNEQYF,TGTGCCAGCAACGAGAGGGACAGAAGGAACGAGCAGTACTTC
TRBV29-1,TRBD2,TRBJ2-1,NA,CSVDRLAGPYNEQFF,TGCAGCGTTGACCGTTTAGCGGGACCGTACAATGAGCAGTTCTTC
TRBV15,TRBD2,TRBJ2-2,NA,CATSRDSGAVTGELFF,TGTGCCACCAGCAGAGACAGCGGGGCGGTCACCGGGGAGCTGTTTTTT
TRBV19,TRBD1,TRBJ2-7,NA,CASRGTGDSYEQYF,TGTGCCAGTAGGGGGACAGGGGACTCCTACGAGCAGTACTTC
TRBV18,TRBD2,TRBJ2-7,NA,CASSPPSGSVHEQYF,TGTGCCAGCTCACCACCTAGCGGGAGTGTCCACGAGCAGTACTTC
TRBV19,TRBD1,TRBJ1-1,NA,CASSIRRGQGGAEAFF,TGTGCCAGTAGTATTCGGAGGGGACAGGGGGGTGCTGAAGCTTTCTTT